This TCR beta chain originates from a study of neoadjuvant anti-PD-1 for oral cavity cancer. Here immunoSEQ multiplex PCR was the method, and the copy in TCRdb shows in-frame clones only, minus some. The table lists more than 11,000 clones, around 76% of them singletons. CDR1 and CDR2 from the germline V gene are ENHRY and SYGVKD. J lost 6 bases, V lost 8 bases, and 8 bases had no gene match. This CDR3 spans 14 amino acids. Time point specified: after neoadjuvant nivolumab, at surgical resection. The TCR was taken from a person aged 40 to 85 with oral cavity squamous cell carcinoma. V gene TRBV10-3 combines with J gene TRBJ1-1; 11 nucleotides match TRBD1. The specimen comprised PBMCs, sampled after nivolumab (anti-PD-1) treatment. In DNA, the CDR3 is TGTGCCATCGGGACAGGGGGAGGGACCCCTGAAGCTTTCTTT. Amino acids: CAIGTGGGTPEAFF.